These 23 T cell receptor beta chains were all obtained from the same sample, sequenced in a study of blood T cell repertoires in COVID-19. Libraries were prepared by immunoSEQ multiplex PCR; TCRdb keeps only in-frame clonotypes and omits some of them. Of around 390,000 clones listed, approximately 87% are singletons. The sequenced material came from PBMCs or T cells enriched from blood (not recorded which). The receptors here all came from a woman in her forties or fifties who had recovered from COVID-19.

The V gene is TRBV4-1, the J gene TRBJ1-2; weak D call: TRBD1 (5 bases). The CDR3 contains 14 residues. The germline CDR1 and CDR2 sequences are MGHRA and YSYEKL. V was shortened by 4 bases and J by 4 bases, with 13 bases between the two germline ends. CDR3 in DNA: TGCGCCAGCAGCCTAGGTACAGGTCTCTATGGCTACACCTTC. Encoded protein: CASSLGTGLYGYTF.

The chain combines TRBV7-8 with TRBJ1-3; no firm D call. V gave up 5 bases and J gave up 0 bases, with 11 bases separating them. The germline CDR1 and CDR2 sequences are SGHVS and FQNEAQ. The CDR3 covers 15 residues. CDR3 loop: CASSVTEGSGNTIYF. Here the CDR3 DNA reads TGTGCCAGCAGCGTCACCGAGGGCTCTGGAAACACCATATATTTT.

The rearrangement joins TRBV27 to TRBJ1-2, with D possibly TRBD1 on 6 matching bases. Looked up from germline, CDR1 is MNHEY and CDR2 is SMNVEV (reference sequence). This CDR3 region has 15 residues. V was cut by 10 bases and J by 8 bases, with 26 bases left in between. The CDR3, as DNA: TGTGCCACCCACGGCTTGGGGGCGTCGGTAGGAGGCTACACCTTC. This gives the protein CATHGLGASVGGYTF.

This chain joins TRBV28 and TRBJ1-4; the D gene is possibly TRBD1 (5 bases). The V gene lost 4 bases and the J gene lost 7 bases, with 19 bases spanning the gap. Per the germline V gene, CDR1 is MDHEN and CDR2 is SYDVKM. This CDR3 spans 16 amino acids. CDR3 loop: CASSSAGQSESEKLFF. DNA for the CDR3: TGTGCCAGCAGTTCAGCAGGACAAAGCGAAAGTGAAAAACTGTTTTTT.

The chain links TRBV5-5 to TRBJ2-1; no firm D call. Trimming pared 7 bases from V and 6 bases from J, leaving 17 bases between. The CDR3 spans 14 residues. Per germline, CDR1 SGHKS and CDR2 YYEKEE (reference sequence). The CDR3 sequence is CASALFPSVNEQFF. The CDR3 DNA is TGTGCCAGCGCACTTTTCCCCTCCGTCAATGAGCAGTTCTTC.

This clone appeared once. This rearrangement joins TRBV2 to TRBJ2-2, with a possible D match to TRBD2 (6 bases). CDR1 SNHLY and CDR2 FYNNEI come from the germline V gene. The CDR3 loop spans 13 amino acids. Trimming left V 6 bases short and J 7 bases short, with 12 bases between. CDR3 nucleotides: TGTGCCAGCAGCCCCACCGGGGGCGGGGAGCTGTTTTTT. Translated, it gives CASSPTGGGELFF.

The CDR3 reads CASSLVGQAGGNTIYF. CDR3 DNA sequence: TGTGCCAGCAGCTTGGTCGGACAGGCGGGGGGAAACACCATATATTTT. This sequence joins TRBV5-5 and TRBJ1-3, with TRBD1 matching over 7 bases. Trimming cost V 0 bases and J 4 bases; bases outside gene matches: 7. CDR1 and CDR2 from the germline V gene are SGHKS and YYEKEE (reference sequence). This CDR3 is built from 16 residues.

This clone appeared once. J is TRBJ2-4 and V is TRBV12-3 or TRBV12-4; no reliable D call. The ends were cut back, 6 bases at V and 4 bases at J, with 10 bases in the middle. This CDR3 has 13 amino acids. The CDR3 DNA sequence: TGTGCCAGCAGCACAACATCAAAAAACATTCAGTACTTC. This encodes CASSTTSKNIQYF.

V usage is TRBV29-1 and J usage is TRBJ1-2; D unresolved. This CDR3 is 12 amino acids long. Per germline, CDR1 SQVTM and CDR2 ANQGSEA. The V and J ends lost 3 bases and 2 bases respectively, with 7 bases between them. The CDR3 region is CSVEGLNYGYTF. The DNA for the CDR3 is TGCAGCGTTGAGGGCCTAAACTATGGCTACACCTTC.

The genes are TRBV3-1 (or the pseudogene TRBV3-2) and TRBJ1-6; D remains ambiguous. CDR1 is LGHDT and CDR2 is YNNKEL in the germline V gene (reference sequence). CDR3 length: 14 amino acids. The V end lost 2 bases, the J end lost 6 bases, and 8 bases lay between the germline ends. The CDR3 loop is CASSQTLLNSPLHF. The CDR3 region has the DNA TGTGCCAGCAGCCAAACTCTTCTTAATTCACCCCTCCACTTT.

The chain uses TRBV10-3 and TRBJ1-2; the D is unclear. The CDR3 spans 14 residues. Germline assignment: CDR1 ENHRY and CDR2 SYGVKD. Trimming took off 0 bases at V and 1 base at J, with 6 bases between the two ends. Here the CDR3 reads CAISESNSNYGYTF. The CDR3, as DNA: TGTGCCATCAGTGAGTCGAACAGTAACTATGGCTACACCTTC.

The CDR3 nucleotides are TGTGCCAGCAGCCTGGACAGGAGCAGCACAGATACGCAGTATTTT. This codes for CASSLDRSSTDTQYF. This sequence joins TRBV7-2 and TRBJ2-3, with 7 bases lining up with TRBD1. V lost 5 bases to trimming and J lost 0 bases; unmatched junction nucleotides: 5. CDR3 length: 15 residues. Germline CDR1 SGHTA, CDR2 FQGNSA.

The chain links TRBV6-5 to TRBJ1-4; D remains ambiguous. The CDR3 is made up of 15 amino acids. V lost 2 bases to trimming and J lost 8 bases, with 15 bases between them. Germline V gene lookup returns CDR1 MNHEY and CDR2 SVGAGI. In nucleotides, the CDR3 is TGTGCCAGCAGTTACGGCCACTCCTACGGGGAAAAACTGTTTTTT. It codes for CASSYGHSYGEKLFF.

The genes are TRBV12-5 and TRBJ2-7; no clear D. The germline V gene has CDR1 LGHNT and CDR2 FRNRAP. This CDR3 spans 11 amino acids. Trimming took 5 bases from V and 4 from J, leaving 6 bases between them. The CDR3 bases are TGTGCTAGTGGTCTATATTACGAGCAGTACTTC. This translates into CASGLYYEQYF.

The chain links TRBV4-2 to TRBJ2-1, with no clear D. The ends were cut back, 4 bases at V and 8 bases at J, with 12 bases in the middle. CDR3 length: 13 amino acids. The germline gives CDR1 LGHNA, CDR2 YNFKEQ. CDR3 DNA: TGTGCCAGCAGCCTTCCTAGTCTCGATGAGCAGTTCTTC. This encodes CASSLPSLDEQFF.

In DNA, the CDR3 is TGTGCCAGCAGTTTTAACAGGGGGATTACTAACTATGGCTACACCTTC. As protein: CASSFNRGITNYGYTF. The chain is built from TRBV28 and TRBJ1-2, with 8 bases fitting TRBD1. The CDR3 spans 16 residues. Germline V CDR1 and CDR2: MDHEN, SYDVKM. The V segment lost 3 bases and the J segment 0 bases; nucleotides outside the gene matches: 6.

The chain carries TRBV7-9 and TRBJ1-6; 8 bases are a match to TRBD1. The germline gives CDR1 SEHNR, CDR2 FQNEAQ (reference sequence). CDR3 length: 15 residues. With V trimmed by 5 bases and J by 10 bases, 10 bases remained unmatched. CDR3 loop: CASSPWTGSDSPLHF. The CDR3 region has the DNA TGTGCCAGCAGCCCATGGACAGGGAGCGACTCACCCCTCCACTTT.

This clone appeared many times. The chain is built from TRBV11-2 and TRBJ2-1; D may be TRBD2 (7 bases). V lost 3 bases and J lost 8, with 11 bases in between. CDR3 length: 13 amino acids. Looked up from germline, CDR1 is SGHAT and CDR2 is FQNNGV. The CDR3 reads CASSFGGAYEQFF. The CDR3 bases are TGTGCCAGCAGCTTTGGGGGGGCCTATGAGCAGTTCTTC. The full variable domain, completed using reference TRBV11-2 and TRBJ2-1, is EAGVAQSPRYKIIEKRQSVAFWCNPISGHATLYWYQQILGQGPKLLIQFQNNGVVDDSQLPKDRFSAERLKGVDSTLKIQPAKLEDSAVYLCASSFGGAYEQFFGPGTRLTVL.

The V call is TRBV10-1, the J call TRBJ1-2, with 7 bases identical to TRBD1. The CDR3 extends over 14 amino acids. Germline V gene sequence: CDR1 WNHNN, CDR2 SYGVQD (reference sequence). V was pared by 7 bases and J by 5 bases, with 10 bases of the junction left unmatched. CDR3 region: CASTRDSDLYGYTF. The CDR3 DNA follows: TGCGCCAGCACCCGGGACAGTGACCTATATGGCTACACCTTC.

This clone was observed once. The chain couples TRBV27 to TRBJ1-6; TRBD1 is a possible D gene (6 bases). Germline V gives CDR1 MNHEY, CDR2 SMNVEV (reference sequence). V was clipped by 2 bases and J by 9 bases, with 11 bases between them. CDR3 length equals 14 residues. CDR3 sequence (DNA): TGTGCCAGCAGTTTACCGGGGGGCAGTTCACCCCTCCACTTT. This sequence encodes CASSLPGGSSPLHF.

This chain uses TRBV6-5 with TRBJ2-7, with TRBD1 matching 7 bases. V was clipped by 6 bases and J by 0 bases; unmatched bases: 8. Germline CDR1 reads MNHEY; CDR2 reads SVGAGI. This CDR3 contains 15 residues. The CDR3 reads CASRLRQGFSYEQYF. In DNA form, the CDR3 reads TGTGCCAGCAGATTAAGACAGGGCTTCTCCTACGAGCAGTACTTC.

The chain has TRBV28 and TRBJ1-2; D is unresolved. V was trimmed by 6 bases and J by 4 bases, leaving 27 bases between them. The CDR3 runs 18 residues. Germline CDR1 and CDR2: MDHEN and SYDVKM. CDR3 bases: TGTGCCAGCAGCACGACCGCCTGGACTCACCGAGAGGGCTATGGCTACACCTTC. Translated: CASSTTAWTHREGYGYTF.

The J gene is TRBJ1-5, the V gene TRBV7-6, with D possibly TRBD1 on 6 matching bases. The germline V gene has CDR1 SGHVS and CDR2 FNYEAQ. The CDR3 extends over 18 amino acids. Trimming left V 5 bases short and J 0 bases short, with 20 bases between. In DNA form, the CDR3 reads TGTGCCAGCAGCAGGGAGACAGGCGGAGTATATAGCAATCAGCCCCAGCATTTT. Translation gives CASSRETGGVYSNQPQHF.